A selection of T cell receptor beta chains follows, all from one sample in a study of control samples from healthy donors and cancer patients. TCRdb's table, derived via immunoSEQ multiplex PCR, lists solely in-frame clones and lacks some. The repertoire holds 150,000 to 160,000 clones, with roughly 92% as singletons. Sequenced material: blood. The receptors here all came from a man aged 50-60 years in good health. The CDR3 runs from the conserved cysteine through the conserved F or W. The order of the fields is clone size, D gene, J gene, V gene, CDR3 DNA, CDR3 protein. The D gene is left open where the match is weak. Only some rows state a clone size, as once, few, many or a class for expanded clones.

clone size: -
D gene: -
J gene: TRBJ2-7
V gene: TRBV7-2
CDR3 DNA: TGTGCCAGCAGCTTAGAGCCCTACGAGCAGTACTTC
CDR3 protein: CASSLEPYEQYF

clone size: -
D gene: -
J gene: TRBJ1-2
V gene: TRBV2
CDR3 DNA: TGTGCCAGCAACCGGGACATTTGGGATGGCTACACCTTC
CDR3 protein: CASNRDIWDGYTF

clone size: -
D gene: -
J gene: TRBJ2-3
V gene: TRBV28
CDR3 DNA: TGTGCCAGCAGTTTAACTAGAGCGGGCGTCAACACAGATACGCAGTATTTT
CDR3 protein: CASSLTRAGVNTDTQYF

clone size: -
D gene: TRBD1
J gene: TRBJ2-1
V gene: TRBV7-2
CDR3 DNA: TGTGCCAGCAGCCCGCTTTCGGGGACAGGGGTCCACAATGAGCAGTTCTTC
CDR3 protein: CASSPLSGTGVHNEQFF

clone size: once
D gene: TRBD2
J gene: TRBJ2-2
V gene: TRBV19
CDR3 DNA: TGTGCCAGTAGTATCACCGGGACTAGTCCTGGGGAGCTGTTTTTT
CDR3 protein: CASSITGTSPGELFF

clone size: -
D gene: TRBD1
J gene: TRBJ2-2
V gene: TRBV3-1/TRBV3-2
CDR3 DNA: TGTGCCAGCAGCCTCCGGACAGGGGGCAACACCGGGGAGCTGTTTTTT
CDR3 protein: CASSLRTGGNTGELFF

clone size: -
D gene: -
J gene: TRBJ2-7
V gene: TRBV10-2
CDR3 DNA: TGCGCCAGCAGTGAAGAGTATGGCGAGCAGTACTTC
CDR3 protein: CASSEEYGEQYF

clone size: -
D gene: TRBD2
J gene: TRBJ2-1
V gene: TRBV7-7
CDR3 DNA: TGTGCTAGCAGCTCAGGGAGGGGAGGCGGGGATGAGCAGTTCTTC
CDR3 protein: CASSSGRGGGDEQFF

clone size: -
D gene: TRBD2
J gene: TRBJ2-7
V gene: TRBV28
CDR3 DNA: TGTGCCAGCAGGGGAACTAGCGGGGGTTCCTACGAGCAGTACTTC
CDR3 protein: CASRGTSGGSYEQYF

clone size: few
D gene: -
J gene: TRBJ1-5
V gene: TRBV21-1
CDR3 DNA: TGTGCCAGCAGCAATACGGGACAGGGTTGTGAGCAGCCCCAGCATTTT
CDR3 protein: CASSNTGQGCEQPQHF

clone size: -
D gene: TRBD2
J gene: TRBJ2-1
V gene: TRBV5-1
CDR3 DNA: TGCGCCAGCAGCTCCGGGCTAGCGGGAGCTGCGGATGAGCAGTTCTTC
CDR3 protein: CASSSGLAGAADEQFF

clone size: once
D gene: -
J gene: TRBJ1-2
V gene: TRBV11-3
CDR3 DNA: TGTGCCAGCAGCAGACGCCGGGGGTCCTATGGCTACACCTTC
CDR3 protein: CASSRRRGSYGYTF

clone size: -
D gene: -
J gene: TRBJ1-5
V gene: TRBV6-2/TRBV6-3
CDR3 DNA: TGTGCCAGCAGTTACGCAGGCTTTGGCGGTCAGCCCCAGCATTTT
CDR3 protein: CASSYAGFGGQPQHF

clone size: -
D gene: TRBD1
J gene: TRBJ2-3
V gene: TRBV7-6
CDR3 DNA: TGTGCCAGCAGCTTAGTCCCGAGAGGGGGCGGTAGCACAGATACGCAGTATTTT
CDR3 protein: CASSLVPRGGGSTDTQYF

clone size: -
D gene: -
J gene: TRBJ2-7
V gene: TRBV3-1/TRBV3-2
CDR3 DNA: TGTGCCAGCAGCCCGGGACTTGGCACCTACGAGCAGTACTTC
CDR3 protein: CASSPGLGTYEQYF

clone size: -
D gene: TRBD1
J gene: TRBJ2-2
V gene: TRBV4-1
CDR3 DNA: TGCGCCAGCAGCCACGACAGGGGGCCCTCCGGGGAGCTGTTTTTT
CDR3 protein: CASSHDRGPSGELFF

clone size: -
D gene: -
J gene: TRBJ2-3
V gene: TRBV2
CDR3 DNA: TGTGCCAGCAGGAGACGGTCCCCGGGCACAGATACGCAGTATTTT
CDR3 protein: CASRRRSPGTDTQYF

clone size: -
D gene: TRBD1
J gene: TRBJ1-1
V gene: TRBV5-1
CDR3 DNA: TGCGCCAGCAGCTCGACAGGGGGCGTTAACACTGAAGCTTTCTTT
CDR3 protein: CASSSTGGVNTEAFF

clone size: -
D gene: TRBD1
J gene: TRBJ1-5
V gene: TRBV15
CDR3 DNA: TGTGCCACCAGCAGAGGGACAGGGGGAGTTCAGCCCCAGCATTTT
CDR3 protein: CATSRGTGGVQPQHF

clone size: -
D gene: -
J gene: TRBJ1-3
V gene: TRBV11-2
CDR3 DNA: TGTGCCAGCAGCTTAGATTCCTTCTCTGGAAACACCATATATTTT
CDR3 protein: CASSLDSFSGNTIYF

clone size: -
D gene: -
J gene: TRBJ2-7
V gene: TRBV27
CDR3 DNA: TGTGCCAGCAGTTTAGGCCGATCCTACGAGCAGTACTTC
CDR3 protein: CASSLGRSYEQYF

clone size: -
D gene: -
J gene: TRBJ2-2
V gene: TRBV7-9
CDR3 DNA: TGTGCCAGCAGCTTATCGGCGGGGATGGTCACCGGGGAGCTGTTTTTT
CDR3 protein: CASSLSAGMVTGELFF

clone size: -
D gene: -
J gene: TRBJ1-5
V gene: TRBV5-1
CDR3 DNA: TGCGCCAGCAGCTTGGATGGGGGCCAGCCCCAGCATTTT
CDR3 protein: CASSLDGGQPQHF

clone size: -
D gene: -
J gene: TRBJ2-3
V gene: TRBV6-2/TRBV6-3
CDR3 DNA: TGTGCCAGCAGTGGAAGCACAGATACGCAGTATTTT
CDR3 protein: CASSGSTDTQYF

clone size: -
D gene: TRBD1
J gene: TRBJ2-7
V gene: TRBV5-6
CDR3 DNA: TGTGCCAGCAGCCTAACAGGACAGGGGGCTACCTACGAGCAGTACTTC
CDR3 protein: CASSLTGQGATYEQYF

clone size: -
D gene: -
J gene: TRBJ2-1
V gene: TRBV29-1
CDR3 DNA: TGCAGCGTTGAAGGACGGGCGGACTCCTACAATGAGCAGTTCTTC
CDR3 protein: CSVEGRADSYNEQFF

clone size: -
D gene: TRBD1
J gene: TRBJ1-4
V gene: TRBV6-5
CDR3 DNA: TGTGCCAGCATTTTTAGTGGCGCTCCGCGACAGGGGCTGTTTTTT
CDR3 protein: CASIFSGAPRQGLFF

clone size: -
D gene: -
J gene: TRBJ2-7
V gene: TRBV20-1
CDR3 DNA: TGCAGTGCTAGTCCGGGACCATCCTACGAGCAGTACTTC
CDR3 protein: CSASPGPSYEQYF

clone size: -
D gene: -
J gene: TRBJ2-3
V gene: TRBV11-2
CDR3 DNA: TGTGCCAGCAGCTTAGAGGTGGGACGCACAGATACGCAGTATTTT
CDR3 protein: CASSLEVGRTDTQYF

clone size: once
D gene: -
J gene: TRBJ2-1
V gene: TRBV11-2
CDR3 DNA: TGTGCCAGCAGCTTCGGACTGTCAGGGCCTGAGCAGTTCTTC
CDR3 protein: CASSFGLSGPEQFF

clone size: -
D gene: TRBD1
J gene: TRBJ1-1
V gene: TRBV19
CDR3 DNA: TGTGCCAGTAGTACCGGACAGGTACACACTGAAGCTTTCTTT
CDR3 protein: CASSTGQVHTEAFF